This T cell receptor beta chain stems from a study of blood T cells in healthy people across ages. Study background: Every two T cells gave about one barcoded beta molecule via template switching.

Then a second PCR, running roughly 6 to 11 cycles, was carried out with a sample-barcoded 5' primer and a J-beta primer mix. In TCRdb, the 5' RACE reads were re-called with MiXCR into one record per CDR3 protein. The sample shows hundreds of thousands of distinct CDR3 sequences, about half of them seen only once. The germline V gene encodes CDR1 ENHRY and CDR2 SYGVKD. V dropped 4 bases and J dropped 3; count of bases not matched to a gene: 7. This CDR3 region has 17 residues. Sample: blood. The V and J genes are TRBV10-3 and TRBJ2-6; 9 bases match TRBD1. The source of this sequence is a woman between 55 and 75 years old in good health. In DNA, the CDR3 is TGTGCCATCAGTGTCCGGGACAGGGCCTTTGGGGCCAACGTCCTGACTTTC. Amino acids: CAISVRDRAFGANVLTF.